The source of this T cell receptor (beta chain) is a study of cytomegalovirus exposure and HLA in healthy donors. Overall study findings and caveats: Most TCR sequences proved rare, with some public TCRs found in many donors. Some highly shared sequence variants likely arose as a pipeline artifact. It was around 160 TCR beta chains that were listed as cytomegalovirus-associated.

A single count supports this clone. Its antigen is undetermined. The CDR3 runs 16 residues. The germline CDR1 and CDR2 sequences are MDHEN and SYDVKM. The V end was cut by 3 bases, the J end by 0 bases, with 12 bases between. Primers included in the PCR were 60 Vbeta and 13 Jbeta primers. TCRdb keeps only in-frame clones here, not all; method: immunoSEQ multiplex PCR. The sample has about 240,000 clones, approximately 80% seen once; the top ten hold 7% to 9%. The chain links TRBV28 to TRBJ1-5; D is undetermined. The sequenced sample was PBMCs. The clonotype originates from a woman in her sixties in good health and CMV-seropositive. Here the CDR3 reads CASSLKRSYSNQPQHF. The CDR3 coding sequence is TGTGCCAGCAGTTTGAAGAGGAGTTATAGCAATCAGCCCCAGCATTTT.